These T cell receptor beta chains were read from a single sample in a study of T cell responses to AZD1222 COVID-19 vaccine. The method was immunoSEQ multiplex PCR; TCRdb's version includes in-frame clones alone and lacks a portion of them. Of around 150,000 clones in the sample, about 90% were seen once. The material was peripheral blood, obtained 28 days after the second AZD1222 dose. The receptors were gathered from an adult who received the AZD1222 COVID-19 vaccine. Both conserved end residues are part of each CDR3. D genes are given only for firm matches. Size is omitted from some rows. Given values are once, few, many or a class for expanded clones.

d_call	j_call	v_call	cdr3_length	clone_size	cdr3_aa	cdr3_nt
-	TRBJ2-7	TRBV27	12	-	CAKLDCSYEQYF	TGTGCCAAACTGGACTGCTCCTACGAGCAGTACTTC
-	TRBJ1-2	TRBV6-2/TRBV6-3	13	-	CASSYDGLYGYTF	TGTGCCAGCAGTTACGACGGCCTCTATGGCTACACCTTC
TRBD1	TRBJ1-5	TRBV15	15	-	CATSSGQGEDQPQHF	TGTGCCACCAGCAGCGGACAGGGAGAGGATCAGCCCCAGCATTTT
-	TRBJ2-3	TRBV9	15	-	CASSVGQIGTDTQYF	TGTGCCAGCAGCGTTGGACAGATTGGGACAGATACGCAGTATTTT
-	TRBJ2-3	TRBV9	13	-	CASSPPASDTQYF	TGTGCCAGCAGCCCCCCCGCGTCAGATACGCAGTATTTT
-	TRBJ2-5	TRBV7-9	12	-	CASGGMLGAQYF	TGTGCCAGCGGGGGGATGCTTGGGGCCCAGTACTTC
-	TRBJ1-6	TRBV18	16	few	CASSPQSGRLDSPLHF	TGTGCCAGCTCACCACAGTCGGGACGGCTAGATTCACCCCTCCACTTT
-	TRBJ1-6	TRBV28	13	once	CASSLPPNSPLHF	TGTGCCAGCAGTTTACCCCCGAATTCACCCCTCCACTTT
-	TRBJ1-5	TRBV2	15	-	CASSESRQANQPQHF	TGTGCCAGCAGTGAGAGTCGGCAGGCCAATCAGCCCCAGCATTTT
TRBD1	TRBJ1-3	TRBV6-6	19	-	CASSRLPGQGISSGNTIYF	TGTGCCAGCAGTCGCCTCCCGGGACAGGGAATAAGCTCTGGAAACACCATATATTTT
TRBD1	TRBJ1-4	TRBV5-6	15	-	CASSSDRGGNEKLFF	TGTGCCAGCAGCTCCGACAGGGGTGGTAATGAAAAACTGTTTTTT
-	TRBJ2-4	TRBV7-2	15	-	CASSPPPLGMNIQYF	TGTGCCAGCAGCCCCCCACCATTGGGGATGAACATTCAGTACTTC
TRBD1	TRBJ1-2	TRBV19	16	-	CASSEVQGAISYGYTF	TGTGCCAGTAGTGAGGTCCAGGGGGCGATCTCCTATGGCTACACCTTC
-	TRBJ2-1	TRBV7-9	15	-	CASSNPRGSYNEQFF	TGTGCCAGCAGCAACCCCAGGGGATCCTACAATGAGCAGTTCTTC
-	TRBJ2-7	TRBV11-2	15	few	CASSLGRQGFGEQYF	TGTGCCAGCAGCTTAGGTCGGCAGGGGTTCGGTGAGCAGTACTTC
TRBD1	TRBJ1-1	TRBV6-5	13	-	CASRNRGNTEAFF	TGTGCCAGCAGAAACAGGGGGAACACTGAAGCTTTCTTT
TRBD1	TRBJ1-6	TRBV28	12	-	CASSTWTGRTHF	TGTGCCAGCAGTACGTGGACAGGACGGACCCACTTT
TRBD2	TRBJ2-2	TRBV7-3	15	-	CASRRSGGNTGELFF	TGTGCCAGCCGCCGGTCGGGGGGAAACACCGGGGAGCTGTTTTTT
-	TRBJ1-2	TRBV7-9	13	-	CASRPGAGDGYTF	TGTGCCAGCAGACCAGGGGCAGGGGATGGCTACACCTTC
-	TRBJ1-1	TRBV30	13	-	CAWRQSGGTEAFF	TGTGCCTGGAGACAAAGCGGGGGCACTGAAGCTTTCTTT
TRBD1	TRBJ1-2	TRBV27	13	-	CASSPGGRPGYTF	TGTGCCAGCAGTCCAGGGGGCCGTCCGGGCTACACCTTC
TRBD1	TRBJ1-2	TRBV23-1	16	-	CASSHRGRRKNYGYTF	TGCGCCAGCAGTCACAGGGGGCGGCGGAAGAACTATGGCTACACCTTC
TRBD2	TRBJ2-3	TRBV6-6	14	-	CASSRSGNQDTQYF	TGTGCCAGCAGTAGAAGCGGGAACCAGGATACGCAGTATTTT
TRBD1	TRBJ1-4	TRBV7-8	15	-	CASSSRTGLNEKLFF	TGTGCCAGCAGCTCGCGGACAGGGCTAAATGAAAAACTGTTTTTT
-	TRBJ1-5	TRBV21-1	14	-	CASSNQGSNQPQHF	TGTGCCAGCAGCAATCAGGGAAGCAATCAGCCCCAGCATTTT
-	TRBJ1-3	TRBV7-2	13	-	CASSLGSGNTIYF	TGTGCCAGCAGCTTAGGGAGCGGAAACACCATATATTTT
-	TRBJ1-1	TRBV5-1	13	-	CASSPRGGTEAFF	TGCGCCAGCAGTCCTCGGGGGGGCACTGAAGCTTTCTTT
TRBD2	TRBJ2-7	TRBV19	14	-	CASSSPGRKDEQYF	TGTGCCAGTAGTAGCCCCGGGAGGAAGGACGAGCAGTACTTC
-	TRBJ1-3	TRBV7-3	14	-	CASSFTGSGNTIYF	TGTGCCAGCAGCTTTACGGGGTCTGGAAACACCATATATTTT
-	TRBJ1-4	TRBV7-8	16	-	CASSLGLQSKNEKLFF	TGTGCCAGCAGCTTAGGACTACAAAGCAAGAATGAAAAACTGTTTTTT
-	TRBJ1-6	TRBV30	16	few	CAWSSEGSSYNSPLHF	TGTGCCTGGAGTTCGGAAGGGAGCTCCTATAATTCACCCCTCCACTTT
-	TRBJ2-1	TRBV7-9	16	-	CAGSSEMHGSHNEQFF	TGTGCCGGCTCTAGCGAGATGCATGGGTCTCACAATGAGCAGTTCTTC
-	TRBJ2-1	TRBV11-2	15	-	CASSPIKGVYNEQFF	TGTGCCAGCAGCCCAATCAAGGGGGTATACAATGAGCAGTTCTTC
-	TRBJ2-6	TRBV12-3/TRBV12-4	13	-	CASSSSGANVLTF	TGTGCCAGCAGTTCTTCTGGGGCCAACGTCCTGACTTTC
TRBD2	TRBJ2-1	TRBV7-9	18	-	CASSPKKGGTSAYNEQFF	TGTGCCAGCAGCCCGAAGAAAGGGGGGACTAGCGCATACAATGAGCAGTTCTTC
-	TRBJ2-7	TRBV5-1	13	-	CASSSTGAYEQYF	TGCGCCAGCAGCTCTACAGGAGCCTACGAGCAGTACTTC
TRBD2	TRBJ2-1	TRBV9	16	-	CASSVSSGRVWDEQFF	TGTGCCAGCAGCGTTTCGAGCGGGAGGGTCTGGGATGAGCAGTTCTTC
-	TRBJ1-3	TRBV5-1	16	once	CASSLDRGLSGNTIYF	TGCGCCAGCAGCTTGGATCGGGGGCTCTCTGGAAACACCATATATTTT
-	TRBJ2-3	TRBV12-3/TRBV12-4	13	-	CASSLGSTDTQYF	TGTGCCAGCAGTTTGGGAAGCACAGATACGCAGTATTTT